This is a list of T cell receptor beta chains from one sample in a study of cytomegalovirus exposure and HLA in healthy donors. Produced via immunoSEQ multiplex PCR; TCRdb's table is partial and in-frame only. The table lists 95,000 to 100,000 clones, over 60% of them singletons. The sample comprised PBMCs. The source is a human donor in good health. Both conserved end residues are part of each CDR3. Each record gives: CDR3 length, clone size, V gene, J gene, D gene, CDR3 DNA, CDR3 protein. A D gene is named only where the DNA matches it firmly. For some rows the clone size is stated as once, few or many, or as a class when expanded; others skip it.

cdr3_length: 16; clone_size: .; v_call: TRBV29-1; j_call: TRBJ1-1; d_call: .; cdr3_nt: TGCAGCGTAACTAAGGGGGGGGCGGGCATGAACACTGAAGCTTTCTTT; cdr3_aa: CSVTKGGAGMNTEAFF
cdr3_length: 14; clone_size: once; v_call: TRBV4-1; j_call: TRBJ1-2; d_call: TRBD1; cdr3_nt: TGCGCCAGCAGCCAATGGGACAGGGACTATGGCTACACCTTC; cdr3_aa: CASSQWDRDYGYTF
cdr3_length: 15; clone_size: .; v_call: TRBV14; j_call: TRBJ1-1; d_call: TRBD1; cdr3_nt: TGTGCCAGCAGCCGAAAGACAGGGGGATCCACTGAAGCTTTCTTT; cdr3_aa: CASSRKTGGSTEAFF
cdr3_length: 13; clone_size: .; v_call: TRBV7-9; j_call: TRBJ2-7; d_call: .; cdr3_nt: TGTGCCAGCAGCTTCGACAGGTTAATCGAGCAGTACTTC; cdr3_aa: CASSFDRLIEQYF
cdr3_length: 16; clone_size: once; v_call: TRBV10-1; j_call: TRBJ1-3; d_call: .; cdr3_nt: TGCGCCAGCAGTGAGTCCGGGACATTCTCTGGAAACACCATATATTTT; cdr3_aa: CASSESGTFSGNTIYF
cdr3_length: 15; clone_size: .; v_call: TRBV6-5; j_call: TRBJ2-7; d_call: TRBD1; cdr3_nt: TGTGCCAGCAGACCGGGACAGGGGAGCTCCTACGAGCAGTACTTC; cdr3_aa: CASRPGQGSSYEQYF
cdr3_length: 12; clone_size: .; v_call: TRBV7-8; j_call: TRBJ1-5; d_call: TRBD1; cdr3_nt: TGTGCCAGCAGCTCGGGACAGCGACCCCAGCATTTT; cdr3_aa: CASSSGQRPQHF
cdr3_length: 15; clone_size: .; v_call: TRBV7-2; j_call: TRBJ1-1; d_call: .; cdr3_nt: TGTGCCAGCAGCCCAAGGACATCGATGAACACTGAAGCTTTCTTT; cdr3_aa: CASSPRTSMNTEAFF
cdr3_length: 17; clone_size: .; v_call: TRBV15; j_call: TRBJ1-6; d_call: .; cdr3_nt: TGTGCCACCAGCAGAGATCGGGGCAGGGACAAAAATTCACCCCTCCACTTT; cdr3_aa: CATSRDRGRDKNSPLHF
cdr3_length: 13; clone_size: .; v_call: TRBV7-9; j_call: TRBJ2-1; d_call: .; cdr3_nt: TGTGCCAGCAGCTTAGCTAGCGGCAATGAGCAGTTCTTC; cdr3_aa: CASSLASGNEQFF
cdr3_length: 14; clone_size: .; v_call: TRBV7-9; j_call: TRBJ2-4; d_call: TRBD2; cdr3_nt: TGTGCCAGCAGCCCAGCAGGACTAGCGCACATTCAGTACTTC; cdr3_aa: CASSPAGLAHIQYF
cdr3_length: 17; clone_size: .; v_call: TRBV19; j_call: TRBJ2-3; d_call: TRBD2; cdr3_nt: TGTGCCAGTAGTCCCCAAGGGACTAGCGGGGGGGCCCGGCCGCAGTATTTT; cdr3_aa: CASSPQGTSGGARPQYF
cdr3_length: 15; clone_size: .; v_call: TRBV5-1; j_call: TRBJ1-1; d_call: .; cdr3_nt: TGCGCCAGCAGCTTCACCGGGACAAGATACACTGAAGCTTTCTTT; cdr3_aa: CASSFTGTRYTEAFF
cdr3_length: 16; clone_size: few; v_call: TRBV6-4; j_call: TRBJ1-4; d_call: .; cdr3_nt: TGTGCCAGCAGTGACTCGAAGGCAGGGATGGACGAAAAACTGTTTTTT; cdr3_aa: CASSDSKAGMDEKLFF
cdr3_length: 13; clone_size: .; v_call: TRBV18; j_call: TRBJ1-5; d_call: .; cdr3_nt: TGTGCCAGCCTCGGGGGAACCAATCAGCCCCAGCATTTT; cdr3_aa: CASLGGTNQPQHF
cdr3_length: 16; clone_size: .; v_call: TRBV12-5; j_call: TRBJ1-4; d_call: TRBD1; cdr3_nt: TGTGCTAGTGGTTTGGGGGGACAGTCAACTAATGAAAAACTGTTTTTT; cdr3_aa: CASGLGGQSTNEKLFF
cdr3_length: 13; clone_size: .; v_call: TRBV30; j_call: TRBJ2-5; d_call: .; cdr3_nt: TGTGCCTGGAGTACTCGACAGGGAGGGACCCAGTACTTC; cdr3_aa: CAWSTRQGGTQYF
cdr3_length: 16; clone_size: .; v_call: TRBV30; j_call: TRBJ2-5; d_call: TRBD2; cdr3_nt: TGTGCCTGGAGTGTAAATCTTGCGGGAGGGCCAAAGACCCAGTACTTC; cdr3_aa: CAWSVNLAGGPKTQYF
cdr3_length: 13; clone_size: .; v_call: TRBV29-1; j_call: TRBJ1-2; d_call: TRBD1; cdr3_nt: TGCAGCGTTGACGGATACAGGGGGGATGGCTACACCTTC; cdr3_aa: CSVDGYRGDGYTF
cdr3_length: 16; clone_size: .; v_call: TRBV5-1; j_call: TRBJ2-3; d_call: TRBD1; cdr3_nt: TGCGCCAGCAGCCCAGGAGACAGGGACGGGACAGATACGCAGTATTTT; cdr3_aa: CASSPGDRDGTDTQYF
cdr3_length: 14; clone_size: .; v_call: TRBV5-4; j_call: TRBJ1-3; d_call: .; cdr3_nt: TGTGCCAGCAGCTTACAGGGCTCTGGAAACACCATATATTTT; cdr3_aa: CASSLQGSGNTIYF
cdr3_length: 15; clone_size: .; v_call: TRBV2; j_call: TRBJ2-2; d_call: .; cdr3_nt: TGTGCCAGCAGTGGGGGACACAGCAACACCGGGGAGCTGTTTTTT; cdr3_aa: CASSGGHSNTGELFF
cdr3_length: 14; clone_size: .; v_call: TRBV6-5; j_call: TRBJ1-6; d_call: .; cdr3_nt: TGTGCCAGCAGTGCCGGGACACACAATTCACCCCTCCACTTT; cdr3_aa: CASSAGTHNSPLHF
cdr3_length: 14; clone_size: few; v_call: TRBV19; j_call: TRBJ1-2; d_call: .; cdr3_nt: TGTGCCAGTAGTGGGCCGGGACTGAACTATGGCTACACCTTC; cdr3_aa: CASSGPGLNYGYTF
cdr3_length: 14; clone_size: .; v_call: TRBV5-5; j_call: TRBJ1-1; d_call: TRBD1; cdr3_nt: TGTGCCAGCAGCTCTGACAGGGTGAACACTGAAGCTTTCTTT; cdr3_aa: CASSSDRVNTEAFF
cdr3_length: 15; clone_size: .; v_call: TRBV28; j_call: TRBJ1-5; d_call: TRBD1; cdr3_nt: TGTGCCAGCAGTTCCTCGGGGACAGACAATCAGCCCCAGCATTTT; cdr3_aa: CASSSSGTDNQPQHF
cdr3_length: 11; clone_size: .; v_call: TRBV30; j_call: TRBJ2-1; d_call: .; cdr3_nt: TGTGCCTCCGGGGAACGAAATGAGCAGTTCTTC; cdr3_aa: CASGERNEQFF
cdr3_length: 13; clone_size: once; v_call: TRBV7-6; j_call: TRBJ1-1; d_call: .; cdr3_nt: TGTGCCAGCAGTCCTGCAGGAGGCACTGAAGCTTTCTTT; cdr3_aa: CASSPAGGTEAFF
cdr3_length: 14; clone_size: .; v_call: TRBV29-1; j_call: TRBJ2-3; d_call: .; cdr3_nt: TGCAGCGTTGCCCTCTCGGGGTTCACAGATACGCAGTATTTT; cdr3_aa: CSVALSGFTDTQYF
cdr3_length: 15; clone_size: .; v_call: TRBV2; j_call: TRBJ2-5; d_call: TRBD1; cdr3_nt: TGTGCCAGCACCTCGGACAGGGCTTCGTCGGAGACCCAGTACTTC; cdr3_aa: CASTSDRASSETQYF
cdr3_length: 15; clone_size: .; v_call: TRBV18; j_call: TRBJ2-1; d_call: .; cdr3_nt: TGTGCCAGCTCACCAATGGACCGAAGAGGGAATGAGCAGTTCTTC; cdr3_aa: CASSPMDRRGNEQFF
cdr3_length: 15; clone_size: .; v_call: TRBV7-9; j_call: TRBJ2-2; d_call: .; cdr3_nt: TGTGCCAGCAGCATGGGACTGACGAACACCGGGGAGCTGTTTTTT; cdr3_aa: CASSMGLTNTGELFF
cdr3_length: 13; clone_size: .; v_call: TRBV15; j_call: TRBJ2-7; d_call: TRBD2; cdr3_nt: TGTGCCACCAGCGGAGGACTAGTCTACGAGCAGTACTTC; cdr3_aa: CATSGGLVYEQYF